A single sample is the source of the 25 T cell receptor beta chains below, sequenced in a study of blood T cell repertoires in COVID-19. Profiled with immunoSEQ multiplex PCR; TCRdb holds only in-frame clones, not every one. The table lists about 64,000 clones, over 75% of them singletons. The specimen sequenced was peripheral blood. Source of these receptors: a man in his 70s with acute or convalescent COVID-19.

This rearrangement joins TRBV5-8 to TRBJ2-7, with D unresolved. The V end was cut by 0 bases, the J end by 2 bases, with 6 bases between. Per germline, CDR1 SGHTS and CDR2 YDEGEE. This CDR3 spans 13 amino acids. The CDR3 region has the DNA TGTGCCAGCAGCTTGGGGCATCCCTACGAGCAGTACTTC. Its translation is CASSLGHPYEQYF.

J is TRBJ1-2 and V is TRBV27; 7 bases match TRBD1. This CDR3 has 16 amino acids. The germline CDR1 and CDR2 sequences are MNHEY and SMNVEV (reference sequence). The ends lost 2 bases at V and 1 base at J; junction bases unmatched: 7. The chain's CDR3 is CASSLKTTGSNYGYTF. In DNA form, the CDR3 reads TGTGCCAGCAGTTTAAAGACGACAGGGAGTAACTATGGCTACACCTTC.

The V and J genes are TRBV14 and TRBJ1-6, with TRBD1 matching 9 bases. With 6 bases clipped from V and 9 bases from J, the junction kept 9 bases outside the gene matches. This CDR3 has 15 amino acids. Germline V gives CDR1 SGHDN, CDR2 FVKESK. The CDR3 reads CASSLPGTGSSPLHF. The CDR3 DNA follows: TGTGCCAGCAGTCTTCCCGGGACAGGGAGTTCACCCCTCCACTTT.

On this clone: Germline is not matched at one junction end, which may reflect a read error. The chain links TRBV7-7 to TRBJ2-5, with D possibly being TRBD1 (5 bases). Germline loops: CDR1 SSHAT, CDR2 FNYEAQ (reference sequence). The CDR3 runs to 15 residues. Here the CDR3 reads CASSPDRGGLVAQYF. The DNA for the CDR3 is TGTGCTAGCAGCCCAGACAGAGGTGGGCTGGTGGCCCAGTACTTC.

This sequence joins TRBV5-4 and TRBJ2-5; 8 positions agree with TRBD2. This CDR3 has 17 amino acids. Germline V gives CDR1 SGHNT, CDR2 YYREEE (reference sequence). The trim removed 4 bases at V and 1 base at J, leaving 12 bases unmatched. The CDR3 protein is CASSPAVVAGIQETQYF. The DNA of the CDR3 is TGTGCCAGCAGCCCGGCGGTGGTAGCGGGGATCCAAGAGACCCAGTACTTC.

The rearrangement links TRBV27 to TRBJ1-2; D remains unclear. This CDR3 comprises 14 residues. Between the trimmed V and J ends, which lost 4 bases and 2 bases, there was a span of 11 bases. Per the germline V gene, CDR1 is MNHEY and CDR2 is SMNVEV (reference sequence). The CDR3 protein is CASSSYDTNYGYTF. CDR3 sequence (DNA): TGTGCCAGCAGTTCCTACGACACCAACTATGGCTACACCTTC.

The chain combines TRBV13 with TRBJ2-5; 9 positions match TRBD2. The trim removed 1 base at V and 1 base at J, leaving 1 base unmatched. Per germline, CDR1 PRHDT and CDR2 FYEKMQ (reference sequence). The CDR3 runs 15 residues. CDR3 nucleotide sequence: TGTGCCAGCAGCTTAGTAGCGGGGGCCCAAGAGACCCAGTACTTC. Protein product: CASSLVAGAQETQYF.

This chain links TRBV5-6 with TRBJ1-2; D is uncertain. Trimming left V 0 bases short and J 4 bases short, with 16 bases between. Germline values: CDR1 SGHDT, CDR2 YYEEEE. CDR3 length: 16 amino acids. The CDR3 sequence is CASSLAYPRLLYGYTF. CDR3 DNA sequence: TGTGCCAGCAGCTTGGCCTACCCCAGACTGCTCTATGGCTACACCTTC.

The V call is TRBV24-1, the J call TRBJ2-2; a weak D match, TRBD2 (6 bases). The CDR3 consists of 14 residues. The ends were cut back, 4 bases at V and 7 bases at J, with 12 bases in the middle. Germline-derived CDR1 and CDR2 are KGHDR and SFDVKD. CDR3 sequence: CATSEEGTGGELFF. The CDR3 DNA follows: TGTGCCACCAGTGAGGAGGGTACCGGCGGGGAGCTGTTTTTT.

The chain couples TRBV3-1 (or the pseudogene TRBV3-2) to TRBJ2-1; D is unclear. This CDR3 region has 12 residues. The germline V gene has CDR1 LGHDT and CDR2 YNNKEL (reference sequence). Trimming pared 1 base from V and 6 bases from J, leaving 4 bases between. DNA of the CDR3: TGTGCCAGCAGCCAAGTTAGCAATGAGCAGTTCTTC. This translates into CASSQVSNEQFF.

This chain connects TRBV12-2 to TRBJ2-1; the table's D gene call, TRBD2, was not cross checked with the DNA. TRBV12-2 corresponds to a pseudogene. The CDR3 has 15 amino acids. The CDR3 spells CASRLEERPYNEQFF. The CDR3 DNA follows: TGTGCAAGTCGCTTAGAGGAGCGCCCCTACAATGAGCAGTTCTTC.

The chain links TRBV18 to TRBJ2-5; 11 bases align to TRBD1. V lost 4 bases to trimming and J lost 5 bases; unmatched junction nucleotides: 9. The germline V gene encodes CDR1 KGHSH and CDR2 LQKENI. The CDR3 sequence is 16 residues long. This CDR3 reads CASSLRTGGAGETQYF. The CDR3 DNA is TGTGCCAGCTCACTACGGACAGGGGGCGCGGGGGAGACCCAGTACTTC.

This clone has just one count. The chain employs TRBV14 and TRBJ2-7; 8 positions match TRBD1. Trimming at V came to 7 bases and at J to 2 bases, leaving 10 bases not matched to a gene. This CDR3 contains 15 residues. The germline gives CDR1 SGHDN, CDR2 FVKESK. The DNA for the CDR3 is TGTGCCAGCACCCGGACAGGGTCAATCCCCTACGAGCAGTACTTC. Its protein product is CASTRTGSIPYEQYF. Filled out from reference TRBV14 and TRBJ2-7, the complete variable domain reads EAGVTQFPSHSVIEKGQTVTLRCDPISGHDNLYWYRRVMGKEIKFLLHFVKESKQDESGMPNNRFLAERTGGTYSTLKVQPAELEDSGVYFCASTRTGSIPYEQYFGPGTRLTVT.

The chain has TRBV18 and TRBJ1-2; tentatively, D is TRBD1 (6 bases). The V and J ends lost 5 bases and 8 bases respectively, with 21 bases between them. The CDR3 contains 15 residues. Germline loops: CDR1 KGHSH, CDR2 LQKENI. The CDR3 bases are TGTGCCAGCTCATCGACTCAGTCCCAGGGGCAAGGCTACACCTTC. Translation gives CASSSTQSQGQGYTF.

V and J are TRBV6-2 or TRBV6-3 and TRBJ2-1; no definite D call. Per germline, CDR1 MNHEY and CDR2 SVGEGT. The CDR3 spans 14 residues. Trimming cost V 0 bases and J 9 bases, with 12 bases left between them. CDR3 loop: CASSYSALGREQFF. DNA for the CDR3: TGTGCCAGCAGTTACTCGGCCCTTGGGCGTGAGCAGTTCTTC.

The rearrangement links TRBV5-1 to TRBJ1-2; D call uncertain. The CDR3 runs 12 residues. Germline lookup yields CDR1 SGHRS and CDR2 YFSETQ. Deletions cut 4 bases from V and 6 bases from J, with 10 bases between. CDR3 in DNA: TGCGCCAGCAGCCCGGCGCGGAATGGCTACACCTTC. This translates into CASSPARNGYTF.

This chain links TRBV19 with TRBJ1-5; 9 bases line up with TRBD1. This CDR3 spans 17 amino acids. Unmatched junction bases numbered 13, after V lost 5 bases and J lost 5 bases. CDR1 and CDR2 from the germline V gene are LNHDA and SQIVND (reference sequence). Written as DNA, the CDR3 is TGTGCCAGTAGTCCGGGGACAGGGAAAGGGACTCATCAGCCCCAGCATTTT. This codes for CASSPGTGKGTHQPQHF. Looking up the rest from reference TRBV19 and TRBJ1-5 gives the full variable domain: DGGITQSPKYLFRKEGQNVTLSCEQNLNHDAMYWYRQDPGQGLRLIYYSQIVNDFQKGDIAEGYSVSREKKESFPLTVTSAQKNPTAFYLCASSPGTGKGTHQPQHFGDGTRLSIL.

This chain uses TRBV7-3 with TRBJ2-1, with a tentative D call TRBD1 (6 bases). Trimming shortened V by 4 bases and J by 2 bases, and 18 bases separated the two germline ends. From germline, CDR1 is SGHTA and CDR2 FQGTGA. CDR3 length: 17 amino acids. CDR3 residues: CASSSTATRGAYNEQFF. CDR3 in DNA: TGTGCCAGCAGCTCAACCGCCACCAGGGGAGCCTACAATGAGCAGTTCTTC.

The chain combines TRBV7-2 with TRBJ1-6; D gene ambiguous. With 1 base removed from V and 7 bases from J, the gap between germline ends came to 11 bases. Germline lookup yields CDR1 SGHTA and CDR2 FQGNSA. CDR3 size: 15 residues. The DNA for the CDR3 is TGTGCCAGCAGCTTAGGTGTACAGATGAATTCACCCCTCCACTTT. It specifies CASSLGVQMNSPLHF. Using reference TRBV7-2 and TRBJ1-6 for the parts outside the CDR3, the full variable domain is GAGVSQSPSNKVTEKGKDVELRCDPISGHTALYWYRQSLGQGLEFLIYFQGNSAPDKSGLPSDRFSAERTGGSVSTLTIQRTQQEDSAVYLCASSLGVQMNSPLHFGNGTRLTVT.

The chain joins TRBV18 to TRBJ1-5, with 7 bases that match TRBD1. This CDR3 has 13 amino acids. Germline lookup yields CDR1 KGHSH and CDR2 LQKENI. The V gene end was trimmed by 5 bases and the J gene end by 5 bases; junction bases not matched to a gene: 3. The CDR3 nucleotides are TGTGCCAGCTCAGCCGGACAGGATCAGCCCCAGCATTTT. This encodes CASSAGQDQPQHF.

Remarks on this clone: Germline is not matched at one junction end, which may reflect a read error. This sequence joins TRBV18 and TRBJ1-1; 10 nucleotides align to TRBD1. The CDR3 contains 12 residues. The germline CDR1 and CDR2 sequences are KGHSH and LQKENI. The CDR3 spells CASSPASDRGIF. The CDR3 nucleotides read TGTGCCAGCTCACCAGCATCGGACAGGGGGATATTT.

V is TRBV7-6 and J is TRBJ2-1, with TRBD2 matching over 9 bases. With V trimmed by 2 bases and J by 8 bases, 16 bases remained unmatched. The CDR3 consists of 18 residues. Germline V lookup: CDR1 SGHVS, CDR2 FNYEAQ. The CDR3 DNA reads as TGTGCCAGCAGCTTAAACAAGCCCCAGCGGGGGGAACTGTATGAGCAGTTCTTC. It is translated as CASSLNKPQRGELYEQFF.

J is TRBJ1-3 and V is TRBV24-1, with TRBD1 as a possible D gene (5 bases). Germline CDR1 KGHDR, CDR2 SFDVKD. The length of the CDR3 is 16 residues. V was clipped by 3 bases and J by 0 bases, with 11 bases between them. Written as DNA, the CDR3 is TGTGCCACCAGTGATAACAGCGGGGCCTCTGGAAACACCATATATTTT. This codes for CATSDNSGASGNTIYF.

The V call is TRBV12-3 or TRBV12-4, the J call TRBJ1-2, with D possibly matching TRBD1 (6 bases). The CDR3 sequence is 12 residues long. The V and J ends lost 7 bases and 4 bases respectively, with 10 bases between them. The CDR3 region is CASTSQGYGYTF. In DNA, the CDR3 is TGTGCCAGCACCTCACAGGGCTATGGCTACACCTTC.

The chain links TRBV4-3 to TRBJ1-2, with D tentatively TRBD1 (5 bases). The CDR3 totals 16 residues. V lost 0 bases to trimming and J lost 3 bases, with 14 bases between them. The germline gives CDR1 LGHNA, CDR2 YSLEER. The CDR3 DNA follows: TGCGCCAGCAGCCAAGATGTCCTGGCAGGGCACTATGGCTACACCTTC. Amino acid sequence: CASSQDVLAGHYGYTF.